Shown below are 19 T cell receptor beta chains from a single sample sequenced in a study of CD8 T cells in Susac syndrome. RNA in amounts of about 0.5 to 1 ug was reverse transcribed with random hexamers. Each CDR3 protein is one row after TCRdb ran MiXCR on the immunoSEQ multiplex PCR reads. The table records 120,000 or so distinct CDR3 sequences, 90% to 95% of them present only once. Source material: CD8+ T cells from PBMCs. All receptors derive from a human donor with Susac syndrome.

The V and J genes are TRBV6-2 or TRBV6-3 and TRBJ2-7; D ambiguous. This CDR3 is 14 amino acids long. Trimming shortened V by 2 bases and J by 5 bases, and 13 bases separated the two germline ends. CDR1 and CDR2 from the germline V gene are MNHEY and SVGEGT. This CDR3 reads CASSYVRSLNEQYF. DNA for the CDR3: TGTGCCAGCAGTTACGTCCGGAGCCTAAACGAGCAGTACTTC.

J is TRBJ1-1 and V is TRBV28; TRBD1 matches 8 bases. This CDR3 has 17 residues. CDR1 and CDR2 from the germline V gene are MDHEN and SYDVKM. The junction had 16 bases not matched to a gene; V was cut back by 7 bases and J by 3 bases. The CDR3 DNA is TGTGCCAGCAATCCCCGGGGGACAGGTGGTTTGCACACTGAAGCTTTCTTT. As protein: CASNPRGTGGLHTEAFF.

The chain uses TRBV6-4 and TRBJ2-1; 12 nucleotides align to TRBD1. CDR3 length: 16 amino acids. J gave up 10 bases and V 5 bases, and 12 bases lay outside the gene matches. CDR1 and CDR2 (germline): MRHNA, SNTAGT. CDR3 region: CASSPRPGQGAGEQFF. The DNA for the CDR3 is TGTGCCAGCAGTCCACGCCCGGGACAGGGGGCTGGGGAGCAGTTCTTC.

The J gene is TRBJ2-3, the V gene TRBV7-9; 7 bases agree with TRBD1. This CDR3 has 15 amino acids. The germline CDR1 and CDR2 sequences are SEHNR and FQNEAQ (reference sequence). V lost 6 bases and J lost 4; bases outside the gene matches: 10. The CDR3 spells CASRSYRGAADTQYF. As DNA, the CDR3 is TGTGCCAGCAGGTCTTACAGGGGTGCAGCAGATACGCAGTATTTT.

The chain has TRBV4-3 and TRBJ2-3; 10 bases align to TRBD2. The CDR3 totals 15 residues. The V and J ends lost 0 bases and 8 bases, in that order; junction bases with no gene match: 5. Germline V lookup: CDR1 LGHNA, CDR2 YSLEER. This chain's CDR3 is CASSQDLAGDPTQYF. The CDR3 DNA sequence: TGCGCCAGCAGCCAAGATCTAGCGGGAGACCCTACGCAGTATTTT.

The V and J genes are TRBV7-6 and TRBJ2-2; possibly TRBD2 for D (6 bases). The CDR3 covers 17 residues. Germline V gene data show CDR1 as SGHVS and CDR2 as FNYEAQ. V was cut by 2 bases and J by 0 bases, with 13 bases left in between. CDR3 residues: CASSLPTWGANTGELFF. In DNA form, the CDR3 reads TGTGCCAGCAGCTTACCTACCTGGGGGGCGAACACCGGGGAGCTGTTTTTT.

The chain has TRBV6-2 or TRBV6-3 and TRBJ1-5; D gene ambiguous. CDR1 is MNHEY, CDR2 SVGEGT, per germline. V gave up 6 bases and J gave up 6 bases, with 15 bases separating them. The CDR3 covers 14 residues. The CDR3, as DNA: TGTGCCAGCAGCTACACAGCATCAAGTCAGCCCCAGCATTTT. This translates into CASSYTASSQPQHF.

The genes are TRBV30 and TRBJ2-6; D is perhaps TRBD1 (5 bases). This CDR3 region has 15 residues. Germline CDR1 reads GTSNPN; CDR2 reads SVGIG (reference sequence). V lost 1 base and J lost 4, with 11 bases in between. CDR3: CAWSGPGLGANVLTF. CDR3 DNA sequence: TGTGCCTGGAGTGGTCCAGGGTTGGGGGCCAACGTCCTGACTTTC. Complete variable domain (other parts from reference TRBV30 and TRBJ2-6): SQTIHQWPATLVQPVGSPLSLECTVEGTSNPNLYWYRQAAGRGLQLLFYSVGIGQISSEVPQNLSASRPQDRQFILSSKKLLLSDSGFYLCAWSGPGLGANVLTFGAGSRLTVL.

The rearrangement uses TRBV12-5 and TRBJ1-5, with a possible D match to TRBD1 (6 bases). Trimming took off 2 bases at V and 1 base at J, with 12 bases between the two ends. The CDR3 spans 16 residues. From germline, CDR1 is LGHNT and CDR2 FRNRAP. The DNA for the CDR3 is TGTGCTAGTGGTTTGCCCCAGGGGACCAGCAATCAGCCCCAGCATTTT. This translates into CASGLPQGTSNQPQHF.

This rearrangement joins TRBV7-9 to TRBJ1-2, with a weak D call TRBD1 (6 bases). Trimming shortened V by 0 bases and J by 3 bases, and 14 bases separated the two germline ends. The length of the CDR3 is 16 residues. Germline V gene lookup returns CDR1 SEHNR and CDR2 FQNEAQ (reference sequence). The CDR3 is CASSLAPGGPHYGYTF. DNA for the CDR3: TGTGCCAGCAGCTTAGCGCCGGGGGGGCCGCACTATGGCTACACCTTC.

V and J are TRBV6-6 and TRBJ2-5; D is uncertain. There are 12 residues in the CDR3. The germline gives CDR1 MNHNY, CDR2 SVGAGI (reference sequence). V gave up 6 bases and J gave up 2 bases, with 7 bases separating them. The CDR3 DNA is TGTGCCAGCAGGTACCGACAAGAGACCCAGTACTTC. Protein: CASRYRQETQYF.

The V gene is TRBV2, the J gene TRBJ2-7, with D tentatively TRBD1 (6 bases). The germline V and J ends were trimmed by 6 bases and 4 bases, with 10 bases remaining between them. Per germline, CDR1 SNHLY and CDR2 FYNNEI. This CDR3 comprises 12 residues. The CDR3 sequence: CASSTGKYEQYF. CDR3 DNA: TGTGCCAGCAGCACAGGGAAGTACGAGCAGTACTTC.

CDR3 region: CASSLYGDGYYEQYF. CDR3 coding DNA: TGTGCCAGCAGCTTGTATGGGGACGGATACTACGAGCAGTACTTC. The chain couples TRBV5-6 to TRBJ2-7; D possibly uses TRBD1 or TRBD2 (5 bases each). CDR3 length equals 15 residues. Germline lookup yields CDR1 SGHDT and CDR2 YYEEEE. Trimming pared 1 base from V and 3 bases from J, leaving 14 bases between.

CDR3 DNA: TGCAGCGTAAAGTCCGGGACTAGCAGATACGAGCAGTACTTC. Translating it yields CSVKSGTSRYEQYF. The rearrangement links TRBV29-1 to TRBJ2-7; 9 positions match TRBD2. The trim removed 6 bases at V and 4 bases at J, leaving 10 bases unmatched. CDR1 and CDR2 (germline): SQVTM, ANQGSEA. There are 14 residues in the CDR3.

The chain joins TRBV5-1 to TRBJ2-1, with 13 positions matching TRBD2. The V segment lost 3 bases and the J segment 4 bases; nucleotides outside the gene matches: 4. The CDR3 totals 16 residues. CDR1 and CDR2 from the germline V gene are SGHRS and YFSETQ. CDR3 loop: CASSWGTSGAYNEQFF. CDR3 nucleotides: TGCGCCAGCAGCTGGGGGACTAGCGGGGCTTACAATGAGCAGTTCTTC.

V is TRBV29-1 and J is TRBJ2-1, with D unresolved. The CDR3 is made up of 11 amino acids. Germline loops: CDR1 SQVTM, CDR2 ANQGSEA. V was pared by 6 bases and J by 7 bases, with 10 bases between. In nucleotides, the CDR3 is TGCAGCGTGGGAACTTCGAATGAGCAGTTCTTC. Its protein is CSVGTSNEQFF.

The rearrangement uses TRBV23-1 and TRBJ1-1, with D hard to call. TRBV23-1 is given ORF status, its function remaining uncertain. The CDR3 runs to 10 residues. Trimming cost V 7 bases and J 6 bases, with 6 bases left between them. CDR3 sequence reads: CASITAEAFF. The CDR3 nucleotides are TGCGCCAGCATCACCGCTGAAGCTTTCTTT.

The genes are TRBV7-9 and TRBJ2-7; no reliable D call. Trimming cost V 0 bases and J 3 bases, with 9 bases left between them. This CDR3 comprises 14 residues. Germline assignment: CDR1 SEHNR and CDR2 FQNEAQ (reference sequence). CDR3 residues: CASSLAIKNYEQYF. The DNA for the CDR3 is TGTGCCAGCAGCTTAGCGATTAAGAACTACGAGCAGTACTTC. The full variable domain, its missing parts supplied by reference TRBV7-9 and TRBJ2-7, is DTGVSQNPRHKITKRGQNVTFRCDPISEHNRLYWYRQTLGQGPEFLTYFQNEAQLEKSRLLSDRFSAERPKGSFSTLEIQRTEQGDSAMYLCASSLAIKNYEQYFGPGTRLTVT.

This sequence joins TRBV20-1 and TRBJ1-2; D may be TRBD1 (5 bases). This CDR3 region has 13 residues. Germline V gives CDR1 DFQATT, CDR2 SNEGSKA (reference sequence). V was shortened by 6 bases and J by 8 bases, with 19 bases between the two germline ends. As DNA, the CDR3 is TGCAGTGCCCCTGGCGGGGGGAAGGTGGGCTACACCTTC. Protein: CSAPGGGKVGYTF.